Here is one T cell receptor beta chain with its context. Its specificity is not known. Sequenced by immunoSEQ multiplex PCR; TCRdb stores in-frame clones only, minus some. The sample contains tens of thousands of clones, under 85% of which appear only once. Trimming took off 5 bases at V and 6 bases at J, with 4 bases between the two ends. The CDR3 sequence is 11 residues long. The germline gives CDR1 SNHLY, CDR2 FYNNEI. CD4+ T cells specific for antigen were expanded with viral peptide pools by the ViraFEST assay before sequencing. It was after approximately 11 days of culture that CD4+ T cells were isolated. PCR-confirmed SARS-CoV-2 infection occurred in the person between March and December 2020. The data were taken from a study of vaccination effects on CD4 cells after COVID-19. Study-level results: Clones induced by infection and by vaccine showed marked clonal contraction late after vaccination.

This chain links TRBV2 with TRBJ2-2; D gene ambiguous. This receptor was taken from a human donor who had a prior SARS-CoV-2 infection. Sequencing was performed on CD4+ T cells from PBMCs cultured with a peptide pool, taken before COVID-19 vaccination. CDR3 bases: TGTGCCAGCAGTATCTCCGGGGAGCTGTTTTTT. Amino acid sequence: CASSISGELFF.